These T cell receptor beta chains were read from a single sample in a study of blood T cell repertoires in COVID-19. The method was immunoSEQ multiplex PCR; TCRdb's version includes in-frame clones alone and lacks a portion of them. The table records some 290,000 clones, about 76% of them present only once. The sample was peripheral blood. Receptor source: a woman in her sixties or seventies with active or convalescent COVID-19. CDR3s include the opening cysteine and the closing phenylalanine or tryptophan. D genes are given only for firm matches.

D gene,V gene,J gene,CDR3 protein
NA,TRBV18,TRBJ2-7,CASSPEGSTLEQYF
TRBD1,TRBV9,TRBJ2-3,CASSVAAGGMADTQYF
NA,TRBV6-1,TRBJ2-5,CASSVTTGIGSETQYF
TRBD1,TRBV29-1,TRBJ2-1,CSVAGQVNNEQFF
NA,TRBV10-3,TRBJ1-5,CAISERAGNQPQHF
TRBD1,TRBV19,TRBJ1-1,CATARDRNTEAFF
NA,TRBV5-4,TRBJ2-3,CASSPPSGTSSTDTQYF
TRBD1,TRBV7-3,TRBJ2-1,CASSLGQGGSYNEQFF
TRBD1,TRBV6-2/TRBV6-3,TRBJ2-7,CASSLREGTGGYEQYF
NA,TRBV5-4,TRBJ1-6,CASSPNRDEGSPLHF
TRBD1,TRBV5-1,TRBJ1-5,CASSSGTGNSNQPQHF
NA,TRBV6-6,TRBJ1-1,CASSTTLMNTEAFF
TRBD2,TRBV19,TRBJ2-1,CASSLYGGEYNEQFF
NA,TRBV27,TRBJ1-2,CASSLSSEGRAGYGYTF
TRBD1,TRBV5-1,TRBJ1-6,CASSPETGGAGSPLHF
TRBD1,TRBV29-1,TRBJ2-6,CSVGSDRSSGANVLTF
NA,TRBV19,TRBJ1-5,CASSGGGNQPQHF
NA,TRBV19,TRBJ1-2,CASSTGRTQYGYTF
TRBD2,TRBV9,TRBJ2-3,CASSVVLAGGTDTQYF
NA,TRBV9,TRBJ2-3,CASSVEGYGADTQYF
TRBD1,TRBV2,TRBJ1-2,CAGVPDRDYGYTF
NA,TRBV4-1,TRBJ2-7,CASSRAGYEQYF
NA,TRBV4-2,TRBJ2-3,CASSPGSTDTQYF
TRBD2,TRBV7-7,TRBJ2-3,CASSRTASGGHADTQYF
NA,TRBV12-5,TRBJ2-3,CASGLRGQFTDTQYF
NA,TRBV7-8,TRBJ1-5,CASSPRGGAVGQPQHF
NA,TRBV5-5,TRBJ1-4,CARSRRGGSNEKLFF
TRBD1,TRBV10-3,TRBJ2-5,CAIRRRLGQDQETQYF
NA,TRBV4-1,TRBJ2-7,CASSQALGLYEQYF
NA,TRBV4-3,TRBJ1-5,CASSQDSGWNQPQHF
NA,TRBV21-1,TRBJ2-1,CASRFLGRGGNEQFF
TRBD1,TRBV19,TRBJ1-5,CASRPGTGGNQPQHF
TRBD1,TRBV27,TRBJ1-1,CASSTRTGVGTEAFF
NA,TRBV6-5,TRBJ2-3,CASSEDRPYTDTQYF
NA,TRBV7-3,TRBJ2-3,CASSFPFGPEADTQYF
NA,TRBV6-1,TRBJ1-5,CASSEVGAPNQPQHF
TRBD1,TRBV27,TRBJ1-2,CATGQGAGGYTF
NA,TRBV10-3,TRBJ2-7,CAISESGPQSYEQYF
TRBD1,TRBV5-1,TRBJ1-1,CASSLTYTGGAKAYTEAFF
NA,TRBV18,TRBJ1-2,CASSPGAGENYGYTF